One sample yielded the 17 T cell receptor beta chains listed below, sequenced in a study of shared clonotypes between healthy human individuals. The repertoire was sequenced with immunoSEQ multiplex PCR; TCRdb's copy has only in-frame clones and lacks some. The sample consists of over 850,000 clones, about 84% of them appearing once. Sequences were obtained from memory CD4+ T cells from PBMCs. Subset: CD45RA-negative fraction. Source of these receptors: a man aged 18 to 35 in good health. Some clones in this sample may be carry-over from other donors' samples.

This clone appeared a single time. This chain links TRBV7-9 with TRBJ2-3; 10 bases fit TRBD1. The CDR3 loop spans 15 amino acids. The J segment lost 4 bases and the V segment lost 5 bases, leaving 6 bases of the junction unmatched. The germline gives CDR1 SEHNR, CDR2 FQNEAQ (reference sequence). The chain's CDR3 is CASSRQGTGADTQYF. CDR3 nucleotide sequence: TGTGCCAGCAGCCGACAGGGGACAGGGGCAGATACGCAGTATTTT.

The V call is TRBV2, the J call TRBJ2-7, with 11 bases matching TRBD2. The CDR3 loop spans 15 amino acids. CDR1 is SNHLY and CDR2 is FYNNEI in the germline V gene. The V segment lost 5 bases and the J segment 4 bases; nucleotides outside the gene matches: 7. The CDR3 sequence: CASSLTSGSGYEQYF. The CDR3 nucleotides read TGTGCCAGCAGTCTAACTAGCGGGAGCGGATACGAGCAGTACTTC.

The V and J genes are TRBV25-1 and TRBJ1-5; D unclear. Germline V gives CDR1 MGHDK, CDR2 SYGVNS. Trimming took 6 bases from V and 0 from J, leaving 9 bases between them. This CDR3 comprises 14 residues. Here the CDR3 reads CASSQSGSNQPQHF. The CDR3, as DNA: TGTGCCAGCAGCCAATCTGGTAGCAATCAGCCCCAGCATTTT.

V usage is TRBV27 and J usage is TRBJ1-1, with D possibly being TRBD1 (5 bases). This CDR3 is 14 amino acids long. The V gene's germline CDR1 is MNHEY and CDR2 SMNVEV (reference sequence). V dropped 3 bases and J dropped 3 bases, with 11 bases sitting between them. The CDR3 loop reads CASSFYDRDTEAFF. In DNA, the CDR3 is TGTGCCAGCAGTTTTTATGACAGAGACACTGAAGCTTTCTTT.

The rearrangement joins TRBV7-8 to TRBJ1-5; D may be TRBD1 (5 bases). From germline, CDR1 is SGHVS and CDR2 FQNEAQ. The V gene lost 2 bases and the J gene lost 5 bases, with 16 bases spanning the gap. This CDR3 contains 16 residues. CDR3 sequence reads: CASSLSHGGEDQPQHF. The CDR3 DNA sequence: TGTGCCAGCAGCTTATCCCATGGGGGAGAGGATCAGCCCCAGCATTTT.

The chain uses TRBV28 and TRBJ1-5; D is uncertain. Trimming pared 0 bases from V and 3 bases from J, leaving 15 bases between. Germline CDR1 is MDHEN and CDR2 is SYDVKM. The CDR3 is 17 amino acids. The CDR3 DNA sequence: TGTGCCAGCAGTTTATGGATGCGTCCGGGTTACAATCAGCCCCAGCATTTT. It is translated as CASSLWMRPGYNQPQHF.

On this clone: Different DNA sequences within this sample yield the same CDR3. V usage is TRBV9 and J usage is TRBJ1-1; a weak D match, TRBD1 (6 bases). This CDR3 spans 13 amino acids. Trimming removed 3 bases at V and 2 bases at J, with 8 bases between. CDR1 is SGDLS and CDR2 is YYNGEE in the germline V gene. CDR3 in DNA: TGTGCCAGCAGCGGGGGGGCCAACACTGAAGCTTTCTTT. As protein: CASSGGANTEAFF.

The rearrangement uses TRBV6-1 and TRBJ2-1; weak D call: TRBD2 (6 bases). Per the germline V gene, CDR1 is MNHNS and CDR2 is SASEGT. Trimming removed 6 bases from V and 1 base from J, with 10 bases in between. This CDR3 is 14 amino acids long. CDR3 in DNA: TGTGCCAGCAGACCAGCGGGTTCCTACAATGAGCAGTTCTTC. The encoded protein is CASRPAGSYNEQFF.

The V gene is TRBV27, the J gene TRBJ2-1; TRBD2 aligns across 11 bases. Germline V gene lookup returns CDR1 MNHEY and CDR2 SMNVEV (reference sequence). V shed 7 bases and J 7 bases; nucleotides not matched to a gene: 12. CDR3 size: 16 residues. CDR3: CASKEGSGRAGNEQFF. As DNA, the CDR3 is TGTGCCAGCAAGGAGGGTAGCGGGAGGGCCGGGAATGAGCAGTTCTTC.

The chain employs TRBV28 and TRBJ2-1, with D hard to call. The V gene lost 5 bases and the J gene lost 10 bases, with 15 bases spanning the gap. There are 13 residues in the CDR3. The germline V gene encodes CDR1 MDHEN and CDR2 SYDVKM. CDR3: CASSQWLTSEQFF. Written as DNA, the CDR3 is TGTGCCAGCAGTCAATGGCTTACTTCAGAGCAGTTCTTC. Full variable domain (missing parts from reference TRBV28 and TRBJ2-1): DVKVTQSSRYLVKRTGEKVFLECVQDMDHENMFWYRQDPGLGLRLIYFSYDVKMKEKGDIPEGYSVSREKKERFSLILESASTNQTSMYLCASSQWLTSEQFFGPGTRLTVL.

The chain's CDR3 is CASSRDAGANEQFF. The CDR3 DNA sequence: TGTGCCAGCTCAAGGGACGCTGGTGCGAATGAGCAGTTCTTC. V usage is TRBV18 and J usage is TRBJ2-1; tentatively, D is TRBD1 or TRBD2 (5 bases each). The CDR3 totals 14 residues. V was shortened by 5 bases and J by 7 bases, with 15 bases between the two germline ends. The germline V gene encodes CDR1 KGHSH and CDR2 LQKENI.

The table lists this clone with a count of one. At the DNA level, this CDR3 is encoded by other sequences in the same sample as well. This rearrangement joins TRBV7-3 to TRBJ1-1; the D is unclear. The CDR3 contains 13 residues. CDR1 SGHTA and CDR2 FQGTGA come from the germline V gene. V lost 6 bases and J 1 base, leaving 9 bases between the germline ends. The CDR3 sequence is CASSPTGNTEAFF. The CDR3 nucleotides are TGTGCCAGCAGTCCAACCGGGAACACTGAAGCTTTCTTT.

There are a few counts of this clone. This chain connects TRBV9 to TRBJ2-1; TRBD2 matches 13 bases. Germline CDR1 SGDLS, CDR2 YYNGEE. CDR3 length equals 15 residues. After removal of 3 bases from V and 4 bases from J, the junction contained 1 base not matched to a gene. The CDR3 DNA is TGTGCCAGCAGCGGGACTAGCGGGAGTTACAATGAGCAGTTCTTC. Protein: CASSGTSGSYNEQFF.

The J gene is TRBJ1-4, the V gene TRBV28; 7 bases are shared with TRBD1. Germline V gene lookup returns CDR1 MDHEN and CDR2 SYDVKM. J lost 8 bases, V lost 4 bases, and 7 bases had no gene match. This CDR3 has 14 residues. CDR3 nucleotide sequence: TGTGCCAGCAGTTCGCCCGGGACAGAAGAAAAACTGTTTTTT. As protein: CASSSPGTEEKLFF.

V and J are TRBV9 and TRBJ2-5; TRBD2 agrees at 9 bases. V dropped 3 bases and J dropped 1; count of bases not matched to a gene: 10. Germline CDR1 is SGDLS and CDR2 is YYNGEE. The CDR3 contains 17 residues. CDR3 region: CASSASLAGNAQETQYF. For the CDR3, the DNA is TGTGCCAGCAGCGCGTCACTAGCGGGTAACGCCCAAGAGACCCAGTACTTC.

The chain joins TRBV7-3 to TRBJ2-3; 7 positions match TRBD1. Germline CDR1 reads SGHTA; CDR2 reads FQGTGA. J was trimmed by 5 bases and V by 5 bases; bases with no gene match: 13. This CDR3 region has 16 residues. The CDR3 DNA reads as TGTGCCAGCAGCCCTCAGGTGGCTCCAGGGGGAGATACGCAGTATTTT. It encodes CASSPQVAPGGDTQYF.

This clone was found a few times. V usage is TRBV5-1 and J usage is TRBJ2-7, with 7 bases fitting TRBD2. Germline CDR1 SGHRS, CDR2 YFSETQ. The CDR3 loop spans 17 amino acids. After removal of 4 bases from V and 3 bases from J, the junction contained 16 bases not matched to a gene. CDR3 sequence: CASSLPREGKWLYEQYF. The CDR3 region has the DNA TGCGCCAGCAGCCTCCCTAGGGAGGGGAAGTGGCTCTACGAGCAGTACTTC.